This TCR beta chain was identified in a study of blood T cell repertoires in COVID-19. V shed 0 bases, J shed 5 bases, and the junction held 7 bases outside the gene matches. Per germline, CDR1 GTSNPN and CDR2 SVGIG (reference sequence). This CDR3 is built from 15 residues. Assay: immunoSEQ multiplex PCR; the TCRdb copy retains only in-frame clones and omits some. This table holds fewer than 85,000 clones, around 70% found once. This chain joins TRBV30 and TRBJ1-5; 7 positions agree with TRBD1. Sequencing was carried out using peripheral blood. This TCR was recovered from a man aged 60-69 years with acute or convalescent COVID-19. The chain's CDR3 is CAWSVEGAYDQPQHF. In DNA, the CDR3 is TGTGCCTGGAGTGTGGAGGGGGCGTACGATCAGCCCCAGCATTTT.